The 24 T cell receptor beta chains given below trace back to one sample, sequenced in a study of blood T cell repertoires in COVID-19 (dated by TCRdb to between 2020 and 2021). Library prep was done by the immunoSEQ multiplex PCR assay. Drawn from immuneACCESS, this table holds only the in-frame rearrangements with V and J called that TCRdb kept. Clones are partly lost; checked studies trace under half to an unresolved V gene and leave the rest unexplained. The sample includes 200,000 or so clones, with roughly 90% observed a single time. The ten biggest clones cover roughly 2.5% of the sample. The sequenced sample was peripheral blood. These receptors were collected from a woman in her fifties or sixties with acute or convalescent COVID-19.

DNA for the CDR3: TGTGCCAGTAGTACCCGGGACAGGGGCGAGCAGTACTTC. Its protein is CASSTRDRGEQYF. The genes are TRBV19 and TRBJ2-7; TRBD1 agrees at 10 bases. The germline CDR1 and CDR2 sequences are LNHDA and SQIVND (reference sequence). The CDR3 contains 13 residues. V lost 4 bases, J lost 6 bases, and 3 bases stayed unmatched.

The V and J genes are TRBV5-1 and TRBJ2-1, with D maybe TRBD2 (6 bases). V dropped 5 bases and J dropped 4 bases, with 16 bases sitting between them. The CDR3 runs 15 residues. The germline V gene encodes CDR1 SGHRS and CDR2 YFSETQ. The CDR3 DNA follows: TGCGCCAGCAGTCCGGGCCCGGGGAGGTACAATGAGCAGTTCTTC. This codes for CASSPGPGRYNEQFF.

V gene TRBV10-1 combines with J gene TRBJ2-2, with D unresolved. The CDR3 has 15 residues. The V and J ends lost 2 bases and 1 base respectively, with 8 bases between them. Germline loops: CDR1 WNHNN, CDR2 SYGVQD (reference sequence). The CDR3 loop reads CASSEHSLNTGELFF. In DNA, the CDR3 is TGCGCCAGCAGTGAGCACAGCTTGAACACCGGGGAGCTGTTTTTT.

In this sample, this clone turned up a few times. V and J are TRBV19 and TRBJ2-2; 7 nucleotides agree with TRBD2. Germline CDR1 reads LNHDA; CDR2 reads SQIVND (reference sequence). The CDR3 loop spans 15 amino acids. V lost 1 base and J lost 1; bases outside the gene matches: 0. CDR3 sequence reads: CASSIAGGNTGELFF. CDR3 sequence (DNA): TGTGCCAGTAGTATAGCGGGAGGGAACACCGGGGAGCTGTTTTTT.

This clone was recorded once. The rearrangement joins TRBV18 to TRBJ2-1; D is unresolved. The V and J ends lost 3 bases and 10 bases respectively, with 10 bases between them. Germline V lookup: CDR1 KGHSH, CDR2 LQKENI. The CDR3 length is 12 residues. In nucleotides, the CDR3 is TGTGCCAGCTCACCCACCCGGAGCGAGCAGTTCTTC. Its translation: CASSPTRSEQFF.

J is TRBJ2-1 and V is TRBV10-1, with TRBD1 matching 7 bases. In germline, CDR1 is WNHNN, CDR2 SYGVQD (reference sequence). This CDR3 has 14 amino acids. V was clipped by 2 bases and J by 6 bases; unmatched bases: 4. The CDR3 DNA follows: TGCGCCAGCAGTGAGACGACAGGGCCCAATGAGCAGTTCTTC. Encoded protein: CASSETTGPNEQFF.

In this sample, this clone turned up a few times. V usage is TRBV18 and J usage is TRBJ1-5, with TRBD1 identical over 10 bases. The J segment lost 9 bases and the V segment lost 5 bases, leaving 7 bases of the junction unmatched. Germline CDR1 reads KGHSH; CDR2 reads LQKENI. The CDR3 is 14 residues long. The CDR3, as DNA: TGTGCCAGCTCATCGACAGGGGGCGAAGGGCCCCAGCATTTT. Translated: CASSSTGGEGPQHF.

V usage is TRBV6-5 and J usage is TRBJ1-3, with TRBD1 as a possible D gene (5 bases). The germline gives CDR1 MNHEY, CDR2 SVGAGI. The CDR3 loop spans 16 amino acids. Trimming removed 0 bases at V and 1 base at J, with 10 bases between. CDR3 DNA sequence: TGTGCCAGCAGTTACTCGGGCGGGGGGTCTGGAAACACCATATATTTT. This codes for CASSYSGGGSGNTIYF.

In its sample, this clone was seen a few times. The gene calls are TRBV5-4 and TRBJ2-7; the match to TRBD1 covers 9 bases. J lost 2 bases, V lost 0 bases, and 6 bases had no gene match. The germline CDR1 and CDR2 sequences are SGHNT and YYREEE (reference sequence). The CDR3 has 16 amino acids. The CDR3, as DNA: TGTGCCAGCAGCTTGGGTGGGGGACAGGGCCCCTACGAGCAGTACTTC. The encoded protein is CASSLGGGQGPYEQYF.

The chain recombines TRBV7-3 with TRBJ2-3, with TRBD2 identical over 9 bases. Losses at the gene ends were 5 bases for V and 2 bases for J; bases not matched to a gene: 5. Germline lookup yields CDR1 SGHTA and CDR2 FQGTGA. The CDR3 contains 15 residues. The CDR3 sequence: CASSPGTSTTDTQYF. The CDR3 bases are TGTGCCAGCAGCCCAGGGACTAGCACCACAGATACGCAGTATTTT.

The chain recombines TRBV5-1 with TRBJ1-6; maybe TRBD1 (5 bases). Deletions cut 1 base from V and 10 bases from J, with 15 bases between. The germline gives CDR1 SGHRS, CDR2 YFSETQ. There are 15 residues in the CDR3. The chain's CDR3 is CASSLSGRVESPLHF. Written as DNA, the CDR3 is TGCGCCAGCAGCTTGTCAGGCAGGGTGGAATCACCCCTCCACTTT.

V and J are TRBV6-2 or TRBV6-3 and TRBJ1-2; D gene uncertain. CDR3 length: 13 residues. Trimming removed 6 bases from V and 5 bases from J, with 13 bases in between. Per the germline V gene, CDR1 is MNHEY and CDR2 is SVGEGT. CDR3 sequence: CASSPRGWYGYTF. CDR3 DNA: TGTGCCAGCAGCCCCCGGGGTTGGTATGGCTACACCTTC.

This clone appeared a single time. The chain uses TRBV6-1 and TRBJ2-3; 10 bases align to TRBD2. V gave up 5 bases and J gave up 4 bases; unmatched junction bases: 6. CDR3 length: 15 amino acids. Germline loops: CDR1 MNHNS, CDR2 SASEGT. The CDR3 loop is CASSTPSGGPDTQYF. CDR3 coding DNA: TGTGCCAGCAGTACCCCTAGCGGGGGCCCAGATACGCAGTATTTT.

The genes are TRBV5-1 and TRBJ1-1; no clear D. V lost 1 base to trimming and J lost 0 bases, with 7 bases between them. This CDR3 region has 14 residues. The germline V gene has CDR1 SGHRS and CDR2 YFSETQ. The CDR3 region has the DNA TGCGCCAGCAGCTTGAACACGCTGAACACTGAAGCTTTCTTT. Encoded protein: CASSLNTLNTEAFF.

The genes are TRBV21-1 and TRBJ1-5; TRBD1, as called in the table, went unchecked against the DNA. TRBV21-1 is recorded as a pseudogene. This CDR3 region has 15 residues. In DNA form, the CDR3 reads TGTGCCAGCAGCCGCATTGACAGGAACTATCAGCCCCAGCATTTT. Residues: CASSRIDRNYQPQHF.

The DNA of the CDR3 is TGTGCCAGCAGCGTTTTCCCCCTCTCCGGGACAGGGGGGGGCTACACCTTC. It yields the protein CASSVFPLSGTGGGYTF. The chain is built from TRBV9 and TRBJ1-2; 11 bases are shared with TRBD1. The germline CDR1 and CDR2 sequences are SGDLS and YYNGEE. With 2 bases clipped from V and 8 bases from J, the junction kept 14 bases outside the gene matches. The CDR3 has 17 amino acids.

The chain has TRBV5-1 and TRBJ2-5; 7 nucleotides align to TRBD1. CDR1 and CDR2 from the germline V gene are SGHRS and YFSETQ. The CDR3 is 14 amino acids. The V gene end was trimmed by 5 bases and the J gene end by 5 bases; junction bases not matched to a gene: 9. The DNA of the CDR3 is TGCGCCAGCAGTGACGGGGACAGCCGGGAGACCCAGTACTTC. This codes for CASSDGDSRETQYF.

This chain links TRBV4-1 with TRBJ1-4; TRBD1 matches 12 bases. V was pared by 5 bases and J by 8 bases, with 6 bases of the junction left unmatched. The germline V gene encodes CDR1 MGHRA and CDR2 YSYEKL. This CDR3 has 15 residues. The CDR3 sequence: CASSAPGTGGEKLFF. Here the CDR3 DNA reads TGCGCCAGCAGCGCGCCCGGGACAGGGGGCGAAAAACTGTTTTTT.

The V gene is TRBV9, the J gene TRBJ2-7; D call uncertain. V lost 4 bases, J lost 4 bases, and 9 bases lay in between. Germline assignment: CDR1 SGDLS and CDR2 YYNGEE. The CDR3 consists of 12 residues. CDR3 amino acids: CASSTPGYEQYF. For the CDR3, the DNA is TGTGCCAGCAGCACCCCGGGTTACGAGCAGTACTTC.

The rearrangement uses TRBV29-1 and TRBJ2-7; 9 nucleotides agree with TRBD2. V gave up 0 bases and J gave up 2 bases; unmatched junction bases: 5. The CDR3 runs 15 residues. Germline V gene data show CDR1 as SQVTM and CDR2 as ANQGSEA. Here the CDR3 DNA reads TGCAGCGTTGAAGAGGTAGCGGGAGTTCCCTACGAGCAGTACTTC. Encoded protein: CSVEEVAGVPYEQYF.

The rearrangement uses TRBV6-5 and TRBJ1-3; 7 bases map to TRBD1. CDR1 MNHEY and CDR2 SVGAGI come from the germline V gene. There are 15 residues in the CDR3. J was trimmed by 0 bases and V by 5 bases; bases with no gene match: 4. The CDR3 coding sequence is TGTGCCAGCAGTACCGGGACAGCCTCTGGAAACACCATATATTTT. The encoded protein is CASSTGTASGNTIYF.

In this sample, this clone turned up a few times. This chain joins TRBV18 and TRBJ1-4; 7 bases are shared with TRBD1. In germline, CDR1 is KGHSH, CDR2 LQKENI. The CDR3 covers 15 residues. J gave up 2 bases and V 1 base, and 1 base lay outside the gene matches. CDR3 protein: CASSPRGGTNEKLFF. In DNA, the CDR3 is TGTGCCAGCTCACCACGAGGGGGCACTAATGAAAAACTGTTTTTT.

The genes are TRBV28 and TRBJ2-5, with D maybe TRBD1 (6 bases). Between the trimmed V and J ends, which lost 6 bases and 5 bases, there was a span of 16 bases. Germline V lookup: CDR1 MDHEN, CDR2 SYDVKM. This CDR3 spans 14 amino acids. The CDR3 coding sequence is TGTGCCAGCAGCTCCGGACAGTTCCACGAGACCCAGTACTTC. Protein: CASSSGQFHETQYF.

This clone was seen a few times. The chain links TRBV19 to TRBJ2-2; possible D gene TRBD2, 6 bases. The germline V and J ends were trimmed by 7 bases and 4 bases, with 19 bases remaining between them. The germline CDR1 and CDR2 sequences are LNHDA and SQIVND (reference sequence). The CDR3 spans 16 residues. The CDR3 DNA reads as TGTGCCAGTATAAAAGGGGCGGGAACCCGCACCGGGGAGCTGTTTTTT. This codes for CASIKGAGTRTGELFF. Complete variable domain (other parts from reference TRBV19 and TRBJ2-2): DGGITQSPKYLFRKEGQNVTLSCEQNLNHDAMYWYRQDPGQGLRLIYYSQIVNDFQKGDIAEGYSVSREKKESFPLTVTSAQKNPTAFYLCASIKGAGTRTGELFFGEGSRLTVL.